The following is a T cell receptor beta chain sequence with its context. Method: immunoSEQ multiplex PCR; TCRdb's copy keeps in-frame clones and lacks some. The top ten clones hold about 3% of a sample with roughly 56,000 clones, about 96% of them seen once. V was shortened by 6 bases and J by 1 base, with 9 bases between the two germline ends. The CDR3 is 12 residues long. The germline V gene encodes CDR1 GTSNPN and CDR2 SVGIG (reference sequence). This record belongs to a study of technical replicates of blood from a few donors. The rearrangement joins TRBV30 to TRBJ1-1; D call uncertain. Sequenced sample: PBMCs. This receptor was identified in a human donor in good health. Some clones in this sample may be carry-over from other donors' samples. CDR3 loop: CACQRTNTEAFF. The CDR3 DNA reads as TGTGCCTGTCAGCGAACGAACACTGAAGCTTTCTTT.